The rows below give T cell receptor beta chains drawn from one sample of a study of blood T cell repertoires in COVID-19. Clones were sequenced by immunoSEQ multiplex PCR, and TCRdb holds only the in-frame ones, with some missing. The sample has around 220,000 clones; 75% to 85% are singletons. Sequencing was done on a sample of PBMCs or T cells enriched from blood (not recorded which). All receptors derive from a woman aged 40 to 55 with acute COVID-19. The CDR3 runs from the conserved cysteine through the conserved F or W. The D gene is left open where the match is weak. Only part of the rows carry a size: once, few, many, or a class if the clone is expanded.

D	J	size	V	DNA	CDR3
TRBD2	TRBJ2-2	-	TRBV10-3	TGTGCCATCGCCACTAGCGGGAGGGCCGGCACCGGGGAGCTGTTTTTT	CAIATSGRAGTGELFF
-	TRBJ2-1	-	TRBV2	TGTGCCAGCCAAAACCCCGGGGATCACAATGAGCAGTTCTTC	CASQNPGDHNEQFF
TRBD2	TRBJ2-3	-	TRBV7-3	TGTGCCAGCAGCCCCAACAGACTAGCGGGGCCGCGGCCCACAGATACGCAGTATTTT	CASSPNRLAGPRPTDTQYF
-	TRBJ2-1	-	TRBV10-3	TGTGCCATCAGTGACCACTACAATGAGCAGTTCTTC	CAISDHYNEQFF
TRBD2	TRBJ2-7	-	TRBV6-5	TGTGCCACCGGGGCTAGCGGAGCCTACGAGCAGTACTTC	CATGASGAYEQYF
TRBD1	TRBJ2-7	-	TRBV9	TGTGCCAGCAGCCCCCAGGGGGCCTTCTACGAGCAGTACTTC	CASSPQGAFYEQYF
-	TRBJ2-5	-	TRBV18	TGTGCCAGCCGCACATACCAAGAGACCCAGTACTTC	CASRTYQETQYF
TRBD1	TRBJ2-5	-	TRBV5-1	TGCGCCAGCTTCGGACAGGAAAAGACCCAGTACTTC	CASFGQEKTQYF
TRBD1	TRBJ1-3	-	TRBV20-1	TGCAGTGCTAGTGACAGCACGCGGGACAGGGTACGAAACACCATATATTTT	CSASDSTRDRVRNTIYF
-	TRBJ2-7	-	TRBV11-2	TGTGCCAGCAGCTTAGATCGGCTAGCTGGCGAGCAGTACTTC	CASSLDRLAGEQYF
-	TRBJ1-5	-	TRBV30	TGTGCCTGGACAGGGGAAAGAGATCAGCCCCAGCATTTT	CAWTGERDQPQHF
-	TRBJ2-2	-	TRBV5-1	TGCGCCAGCAGCTTGGGTACTTCGGCCGGGGAGCTGTTTTTT	CASSLGTSAGELFF
-	TRBJ1-3	-	TRBV21-1	TGTGCCACCACAGACAGGGCGTATTCTGGAAACACCATATATTTT	CATTDRAYSGNTIYF
-	TRBJ1-5	-	TRBV6-1	TGTGCCAGCAGTGAACGTTTCTCCAGGGTCTTGAATCAGCCCCAGCATTTT	CASSERFSRVLNQPQHF
-	TRBJ2-7	-	TRBV6-5	TGTGCCAGCAGACCTTGGACAGACGACGAGCAGTACTTC	CASRPWTDDEQYF
-	TRBJ1-2	few	TRBV2	TGTGCCAGCAGGGAGAACTATGGCTACACCTTC	CASRENYGYTF
-	TRBJ1-3	few	TRBV30	TGTGCCTGGGGCAGAGGAGACGGGACTGCTGGAAACACCATATATTTT	CAWGRGDGTAGNTIYF
TRBD1	TRBJ2-3	once	TRBV30	TGTGCCTGGAGTCAGGACAGGGCCACAGATACGCAGTATTTT	CAWSQDRATDTQYF
-	TRBJ2-1	-	TRBV11-2	TGTGCCAGCAGCTTAGGCAGGGCAGGGGAGCAGTTCTTC	CASSLGRAGEQFF
-	TRBJ2-2	-	TRBV2	TGTGCCAGCAGTGAATTTGAGGCAGGGCGAAGAGGAGGGGAGCTGTTTTTT	CASSEFEAGRRGGELFF
-	TRBJ1-1	-	TRBV3-1/TRBV3-2	TGTGCCAGCAGCTCTCTCGGGGGAGCCCGCACTGAAGCTTTCTTT	CASSSLGGARTEAFF
-	TRBJ1-4	once	TRBV7-2	TGTGCCAGCAGCTTACTTTCCCCCGCAGGGAAAAATGAAAAACTGTTTTTT	CASSLLSPAGKNEKLFF
TRBD1	TRBJ1-3	-	TRBV9	TGTGCCAGCAGCGAGCGGACAGGCTCTGGAAACACCATATATTTT	CASSERTGSGNTIYF